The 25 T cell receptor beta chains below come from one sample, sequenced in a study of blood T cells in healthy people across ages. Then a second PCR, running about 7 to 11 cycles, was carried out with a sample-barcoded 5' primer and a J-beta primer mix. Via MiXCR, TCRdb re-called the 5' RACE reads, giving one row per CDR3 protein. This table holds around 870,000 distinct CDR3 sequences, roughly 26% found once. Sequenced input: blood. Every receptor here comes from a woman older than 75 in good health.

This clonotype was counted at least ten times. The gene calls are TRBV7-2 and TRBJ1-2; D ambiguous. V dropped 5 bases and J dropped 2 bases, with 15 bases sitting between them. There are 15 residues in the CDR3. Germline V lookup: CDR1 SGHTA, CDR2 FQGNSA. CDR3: CASSDLVTTNYGYTF. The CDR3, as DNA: TGTGCCAGCAGCGATCTGGTGACCACCAACTATGGCTACACCTTC.

CDR3 nucleotides: TGTGCCAGCAGCCGAAGACAGGGCGCAGATGCGGAGTATTTT. Protein product: CASSRRQGADAEYF. The chain has TRBV12-3 or TRBV12-4 and TRBJ2-3; 7 bases fit TRBD1. Trimming cost V 6 bases and J 13 bases; bases outside gene matches: 16. This CDR3 contains 14 residues.

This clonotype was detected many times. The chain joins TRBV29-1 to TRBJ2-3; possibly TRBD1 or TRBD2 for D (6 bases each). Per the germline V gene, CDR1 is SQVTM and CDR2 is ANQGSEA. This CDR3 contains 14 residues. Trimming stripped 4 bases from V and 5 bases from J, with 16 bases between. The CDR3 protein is CSVVGGGGKDTQYF. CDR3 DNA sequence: TGCAGCGTTGTGGGGGGCGGAGGAAAAGATACGCAGTATTTT.

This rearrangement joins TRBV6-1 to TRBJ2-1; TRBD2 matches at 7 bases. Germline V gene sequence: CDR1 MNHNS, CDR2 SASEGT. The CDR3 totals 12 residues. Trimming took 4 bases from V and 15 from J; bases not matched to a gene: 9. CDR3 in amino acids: CASSATGRERFF. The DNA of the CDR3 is TGTGCCAGCAGTGCAACTGGGAGGGAGAGGTTCTTC.

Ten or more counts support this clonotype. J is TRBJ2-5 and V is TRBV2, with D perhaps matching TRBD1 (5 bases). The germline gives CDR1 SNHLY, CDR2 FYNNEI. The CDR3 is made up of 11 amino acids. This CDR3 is CAGAVRETQYF. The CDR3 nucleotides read TGTGCAGGGGCCGTCCGGGAGACCCAGTACTTC.

CDR3 region: CASSLGGGAYDEQFF. The CDR3, as DNA: TGTGCCAGCAGCTTAGGCGGGGGGGCCTATGATGAGCAGTTCTTC. The rearrangement joins TRBV7-3 to TRBJ2-1; 9 positions agree with TRBD2. The J segment lost 8 bases and the V segment lost 2 bases, leaving 7 bases of the junction unmatched. Per the germline V gene, CDR1 is SGHTA and CDR2 is FQGTGA. The CDR3 is 15 residues long.

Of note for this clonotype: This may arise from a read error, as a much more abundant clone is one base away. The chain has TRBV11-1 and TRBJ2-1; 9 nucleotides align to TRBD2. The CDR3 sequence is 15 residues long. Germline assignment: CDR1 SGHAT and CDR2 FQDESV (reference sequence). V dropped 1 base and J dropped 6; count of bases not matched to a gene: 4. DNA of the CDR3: TGTGCCAGCAGCTTAGTGCGGGGGGGTGGCAATGAGCAGTTCTTC. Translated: CASSLVRGGGNEQFF.

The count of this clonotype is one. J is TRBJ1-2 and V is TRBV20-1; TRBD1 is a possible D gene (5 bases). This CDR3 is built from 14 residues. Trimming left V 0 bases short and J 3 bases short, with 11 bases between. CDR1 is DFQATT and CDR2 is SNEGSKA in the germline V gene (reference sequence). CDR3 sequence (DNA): TGCAGTGCTAGAGATCCAAGCAGGGACTATGGCTACACCTTC. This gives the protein CSARDPSRDYGYTF.

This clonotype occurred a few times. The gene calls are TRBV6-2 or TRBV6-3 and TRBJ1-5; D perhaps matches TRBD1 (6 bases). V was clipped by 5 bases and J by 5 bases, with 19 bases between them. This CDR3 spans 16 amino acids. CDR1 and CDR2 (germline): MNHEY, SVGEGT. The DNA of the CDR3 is TGTGCCAGCAGTGGAGTTTGGGGGGCGCGCGATCAGCCCCAGCATTTT. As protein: CASSGVWGARDQPQHF.

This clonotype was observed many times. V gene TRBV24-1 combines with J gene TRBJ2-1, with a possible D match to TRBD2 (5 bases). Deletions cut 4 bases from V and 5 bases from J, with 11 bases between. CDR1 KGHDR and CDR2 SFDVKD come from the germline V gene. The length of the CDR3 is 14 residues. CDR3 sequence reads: CATSDGLIDNEQFF. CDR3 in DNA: TGTGCCACCAGTGACGGACTTATTGACAATGAGCAGTTCTTC.

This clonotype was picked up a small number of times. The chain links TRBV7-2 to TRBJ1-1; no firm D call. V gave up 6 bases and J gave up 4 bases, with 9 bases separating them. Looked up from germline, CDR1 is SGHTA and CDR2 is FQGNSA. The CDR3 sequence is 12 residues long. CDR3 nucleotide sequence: TGTGCCAGCAGTCTTCGGACCACTGAAGCTTTCTTT. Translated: CASSLRTTEAFF.

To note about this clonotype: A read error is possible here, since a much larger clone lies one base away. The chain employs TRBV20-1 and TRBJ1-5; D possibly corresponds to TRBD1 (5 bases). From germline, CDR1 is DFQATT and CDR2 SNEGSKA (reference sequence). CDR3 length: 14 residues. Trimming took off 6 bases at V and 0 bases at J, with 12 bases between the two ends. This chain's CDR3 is CSAPGLTSNQPQHF. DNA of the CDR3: TGCAGTGCCCCGGGACTTACTAGCAATCAGCCCCAGCATTTT.

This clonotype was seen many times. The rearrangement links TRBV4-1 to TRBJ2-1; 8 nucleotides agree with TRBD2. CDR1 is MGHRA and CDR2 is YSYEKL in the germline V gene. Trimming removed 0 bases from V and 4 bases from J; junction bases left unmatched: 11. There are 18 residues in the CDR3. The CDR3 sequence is CASSQDSGRGGAYNEQFF. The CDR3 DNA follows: TGCGCCAGCAGCCAAGATTCGGGTCGGGGGGGCGCGTACAATGAGCAGTTCTTC.

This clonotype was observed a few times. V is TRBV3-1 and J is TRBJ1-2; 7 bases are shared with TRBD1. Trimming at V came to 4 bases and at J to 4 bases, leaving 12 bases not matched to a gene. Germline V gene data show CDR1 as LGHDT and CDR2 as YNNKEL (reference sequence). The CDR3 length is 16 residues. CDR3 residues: CASSPSVGTDFYGYTF. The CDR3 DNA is TGTGCCAGCAGCCCATCTGTGGGGACAGACTTCTATGGCTACACCTTC.

The CDR3 here is CAIKRGLAEETQYF. The CDR3 DNA is TGTGCCATCAAAAGGGGACTAGCGGAGGAGACCCAGTACTTC. The J gene is TRBJ2-5, the V gene TRBV10-3; 11 positions match TRBD2. CDR1 ENHRY and CDR2 SYGVKD come from the germline V gene. The CDR3 is 14 residues long. J lost 5 bases, V lost 7 bases, and 6 bases had no gene match.

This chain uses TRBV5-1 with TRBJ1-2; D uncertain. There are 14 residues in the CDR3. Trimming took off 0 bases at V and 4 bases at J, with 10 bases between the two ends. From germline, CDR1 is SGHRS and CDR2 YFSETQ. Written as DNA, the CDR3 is TGCGCCAGCAGCTTGGAAGTGTCAGGCTATGGCTACACCTTC. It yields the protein CASSLEVSGYGYTF.

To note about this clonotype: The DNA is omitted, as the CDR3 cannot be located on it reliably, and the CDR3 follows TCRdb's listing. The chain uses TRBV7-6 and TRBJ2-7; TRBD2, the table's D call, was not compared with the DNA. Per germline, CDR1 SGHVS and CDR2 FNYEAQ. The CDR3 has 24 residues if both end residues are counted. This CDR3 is CASSLANSYGYTFGSGTSGYEQYF.

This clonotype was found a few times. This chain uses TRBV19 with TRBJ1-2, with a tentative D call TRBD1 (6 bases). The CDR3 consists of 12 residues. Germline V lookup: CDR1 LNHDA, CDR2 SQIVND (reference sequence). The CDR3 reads CASTDRPQGYTF. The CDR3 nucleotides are TGTGCGAGCACCGACAGGCCTCAGGGCTACACCTTC.

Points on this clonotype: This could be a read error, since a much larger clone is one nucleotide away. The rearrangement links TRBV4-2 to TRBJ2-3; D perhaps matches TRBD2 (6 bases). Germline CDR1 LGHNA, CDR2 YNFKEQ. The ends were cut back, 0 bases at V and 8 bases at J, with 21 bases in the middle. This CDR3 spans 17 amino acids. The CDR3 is CASSQDLTNGGDFTQYF. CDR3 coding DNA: TGTGCCAGCAGCCAAGATCTGACTAACGGGGGAGATTTTACGCAGTATTTT.

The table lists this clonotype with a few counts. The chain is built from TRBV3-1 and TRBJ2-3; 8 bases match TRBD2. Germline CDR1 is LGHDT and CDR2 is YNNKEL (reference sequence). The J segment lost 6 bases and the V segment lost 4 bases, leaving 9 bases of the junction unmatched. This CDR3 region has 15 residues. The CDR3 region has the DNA TGTGCCAGCAGCCCGTCGGAGCGGGGGCACGATACGCAGTATTTT. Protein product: CASSPSERGHDTQYF.

CDR3 loop: CSARETGPLTTEEAFF. The DNA for the CDR3 is TGCAGTGCTAGAGAGACAGGGCCGTTAACAACCGAGGAAGCTTTCTTT. The genes are TRBV20-1 and TRBJ1-1; TRBD1 matches 7 bases. With V trimmed by 0 bases and J by 8 bases, 15 bases remained unmatched. The CDR3 contains 16 residues. The germline V gene has CDR1 DFQATT and CDR2 SNEGSKA (reference sequence).

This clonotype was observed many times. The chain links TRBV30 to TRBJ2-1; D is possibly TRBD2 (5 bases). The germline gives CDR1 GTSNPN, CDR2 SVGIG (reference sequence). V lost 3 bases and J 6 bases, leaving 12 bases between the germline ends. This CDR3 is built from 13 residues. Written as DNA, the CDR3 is TGTGCCTGGAGCCCCGGGGTCAGCAATGAGCAGTTCTTC. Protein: CAWSPGVSNEQFF.

CDR3 DNA sequence: TGTGCCAGCAGTTCATCGGGGGACCAGGGCTACACCTTC. It encodes CASSSSGDQGYTF. V and J are TRBV28 and TRBJ1-2; tentative D call: TRBD1 (5 bases). This CDR3 is 13 amino acids long. Per germline, CDR1 MDHEN and CDR2 SYDVKM. The ends were cut back, 4 bases at V and 8 bases at J, with 14 bases in the middle.

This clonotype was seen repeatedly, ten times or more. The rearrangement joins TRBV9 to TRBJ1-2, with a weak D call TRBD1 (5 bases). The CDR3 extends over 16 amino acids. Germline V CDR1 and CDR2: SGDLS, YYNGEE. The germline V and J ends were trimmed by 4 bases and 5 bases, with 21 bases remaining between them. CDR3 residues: CASSPGRRGGHYGYTF. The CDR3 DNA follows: TGTGCCAGCAGCCCTGGGAGAAGGGGAGGTCATTATGGCTACACCTTC.

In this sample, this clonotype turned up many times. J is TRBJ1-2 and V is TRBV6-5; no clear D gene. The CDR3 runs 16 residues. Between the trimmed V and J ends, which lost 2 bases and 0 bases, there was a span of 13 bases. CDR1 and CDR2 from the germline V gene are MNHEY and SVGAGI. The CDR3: CASSYRVQLANYGYTF. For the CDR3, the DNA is TGTGCCAGCAGTTACCGGGTACAGCTAGCTAACTATGGCTACACCTTC.